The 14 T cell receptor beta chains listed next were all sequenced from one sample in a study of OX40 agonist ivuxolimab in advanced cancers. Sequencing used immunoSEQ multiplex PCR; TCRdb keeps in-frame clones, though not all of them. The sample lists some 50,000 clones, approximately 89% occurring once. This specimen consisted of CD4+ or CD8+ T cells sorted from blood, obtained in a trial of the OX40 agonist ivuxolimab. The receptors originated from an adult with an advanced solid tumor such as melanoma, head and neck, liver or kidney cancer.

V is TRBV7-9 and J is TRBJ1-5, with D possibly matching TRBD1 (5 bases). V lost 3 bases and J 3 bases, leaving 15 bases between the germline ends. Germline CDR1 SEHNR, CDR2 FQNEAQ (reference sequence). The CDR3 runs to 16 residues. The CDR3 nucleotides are TGTGCCAGCAGCTTCGCAGACCAGGGCGTCAATCAGCCCCAGCATTTT. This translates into CASSFADQGVNQPQHF.

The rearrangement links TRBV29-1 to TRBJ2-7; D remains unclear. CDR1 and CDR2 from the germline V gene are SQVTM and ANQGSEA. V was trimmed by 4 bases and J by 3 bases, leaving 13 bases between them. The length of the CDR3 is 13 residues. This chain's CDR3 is CSVVPTGSYEQYF. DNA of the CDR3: TGCAGCGTTGTCCCGACCGGCAGCTACGAGCAGTACTTC.

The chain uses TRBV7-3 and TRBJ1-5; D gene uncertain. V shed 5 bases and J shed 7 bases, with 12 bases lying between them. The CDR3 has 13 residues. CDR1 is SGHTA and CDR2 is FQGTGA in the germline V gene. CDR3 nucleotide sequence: TGTGCCAGCAGCATCAGGTTGAGCCAGCCCCAGCATTTT. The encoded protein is CASSIRLSQPQHF.

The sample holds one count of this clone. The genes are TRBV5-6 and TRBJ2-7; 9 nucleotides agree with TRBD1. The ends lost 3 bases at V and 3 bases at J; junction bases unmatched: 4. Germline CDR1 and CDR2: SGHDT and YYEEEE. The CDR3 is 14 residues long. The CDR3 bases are TGTGCCAGCAGCTCCGGGACAGGGAACTACGAGCAGTACTTC. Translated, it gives CASSSGTGNYEQYF.

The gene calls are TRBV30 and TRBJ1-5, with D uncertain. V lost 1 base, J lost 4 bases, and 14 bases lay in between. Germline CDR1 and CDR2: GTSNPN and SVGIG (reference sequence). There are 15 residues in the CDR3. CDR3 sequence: CAWSARGPRNQPQHF. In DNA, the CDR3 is TGTGCCTGGAGTGCGCGAGGACCCCGTAATCAGCCCCAGCATTTT.

This CDR3 is CASSLSRGPQETQYF. For the CDR3, the DNA is TGTGCCAGCAGCTTGTCCAGGGGACCCCAAGAGACCCAGTACTTC. This chain uses TRBV7-9 with TRBJ2-5; D is possibly TRBD1 (6 bases). Trimming took 3 bases from V and 1 from J, leaving 12 bases between them. The CDR3 contains 15 residues. Germline V lookup: CDR1 SEHNR, CDR2 FQNEAQ (reference sequence).

The CDR3 reads CASSQELAGGPSSYEQYF. CDR3 DNA: TGCGCCAGCAGCCAAGAACTAGCGGGAGGTCCAAGCTCCTACGAGCAGTACTTC. This rearrangement joins TRBV4-1 to TRBJ2-7, with 12 bases aligning to TRBD2. CDR3 size: 18 residues. In germline, CDR1 is MGHRA, CDR2 YSYEKL. V lost 0 bases, J lost 0 bases, and 6 bases stayed unmatched.

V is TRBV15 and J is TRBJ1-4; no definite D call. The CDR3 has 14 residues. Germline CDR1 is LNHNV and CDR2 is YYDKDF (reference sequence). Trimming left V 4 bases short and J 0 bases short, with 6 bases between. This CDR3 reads CATSISTTNEKLFF. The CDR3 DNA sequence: TGTGCCACCAGCATATCCACAACTAATGAAAAACTGTTTTTT.

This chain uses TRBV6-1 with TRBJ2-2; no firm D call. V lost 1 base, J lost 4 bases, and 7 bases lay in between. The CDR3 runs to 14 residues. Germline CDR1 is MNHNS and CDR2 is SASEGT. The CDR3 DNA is TGTGCCAGCAGTGAAGGGATCTCCACCGGGGAGCTGTTTTTT. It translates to CASSEGISTGELFF.

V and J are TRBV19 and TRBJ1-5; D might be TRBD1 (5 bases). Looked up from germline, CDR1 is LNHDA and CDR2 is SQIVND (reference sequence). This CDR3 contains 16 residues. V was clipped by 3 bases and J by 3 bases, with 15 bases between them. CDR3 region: CASSIKGNFDNQPQHF. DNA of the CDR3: TGTGCCAGTAGTATTAAGGGGAACTTCGACAATCAGCCCCAGCATTTT.

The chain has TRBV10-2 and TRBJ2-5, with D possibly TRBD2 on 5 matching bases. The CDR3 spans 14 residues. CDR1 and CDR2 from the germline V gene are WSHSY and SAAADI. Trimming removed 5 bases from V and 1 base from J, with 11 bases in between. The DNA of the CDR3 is TGCGCCAGCAGTCCCACTAGTTTCCAAGAGACCCAGTACTTC. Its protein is CASSPTSFQETQYF.

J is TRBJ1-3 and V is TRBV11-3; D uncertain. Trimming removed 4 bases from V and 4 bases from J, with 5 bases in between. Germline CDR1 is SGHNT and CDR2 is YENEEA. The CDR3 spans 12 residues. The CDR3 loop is CASSSQGNTIYF. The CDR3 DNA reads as TGTGCCAGCAGCTCCCAGGGAAACACCATATATTTT.

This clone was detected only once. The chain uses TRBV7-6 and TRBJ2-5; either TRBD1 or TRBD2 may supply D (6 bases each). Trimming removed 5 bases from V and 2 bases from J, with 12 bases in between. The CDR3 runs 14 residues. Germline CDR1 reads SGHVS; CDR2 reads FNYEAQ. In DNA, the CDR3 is TGTGCCAGCAGCCAGGAAGGGGGGCAAGAGACCCAGTACTTC. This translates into CASSQEGGQETQYF.

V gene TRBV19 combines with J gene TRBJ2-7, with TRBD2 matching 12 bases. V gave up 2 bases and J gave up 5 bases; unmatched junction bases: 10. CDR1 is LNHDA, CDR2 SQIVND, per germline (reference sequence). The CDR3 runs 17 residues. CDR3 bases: TGTGCCAGTAGTATAACTACTAGCGGGAGGATCGGCGACGAGCAGTACTTC. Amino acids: CASSITTSGRIGDEQYF.